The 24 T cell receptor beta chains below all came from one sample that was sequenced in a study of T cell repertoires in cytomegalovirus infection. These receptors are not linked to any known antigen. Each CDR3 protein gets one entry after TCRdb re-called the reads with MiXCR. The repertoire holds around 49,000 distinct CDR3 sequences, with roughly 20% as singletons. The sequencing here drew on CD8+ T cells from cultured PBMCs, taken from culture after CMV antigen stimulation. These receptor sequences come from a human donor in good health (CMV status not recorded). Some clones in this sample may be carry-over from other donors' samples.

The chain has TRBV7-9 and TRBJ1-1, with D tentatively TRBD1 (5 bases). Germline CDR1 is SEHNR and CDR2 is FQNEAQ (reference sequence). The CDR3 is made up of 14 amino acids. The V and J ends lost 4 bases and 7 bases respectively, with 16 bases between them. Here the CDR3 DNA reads TGTGCCAGCAGCTCCCTAAGTTTTGACAGTGAAGCTTTCTTT. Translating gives CASSSLSFDSEAFF.

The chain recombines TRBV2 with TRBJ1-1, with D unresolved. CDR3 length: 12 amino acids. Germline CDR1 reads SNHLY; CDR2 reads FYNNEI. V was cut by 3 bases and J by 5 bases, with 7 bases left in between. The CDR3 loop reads CASSEAPTEAFF. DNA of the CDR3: TGTGCCAGCAGTGAGGCCCCAACTGAAGCTTTCTTT. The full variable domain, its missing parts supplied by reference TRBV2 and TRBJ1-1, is EPEVTQTPSHQVTQMGQEVILRCVPISNHLYFYWYRQILGQKVEFLVSFYNNEISEKSEIFDDQFSVERPDGSNFTLKIRSTKLEDSAMYFCASSEAPTEAFFGQGTRLTVV.

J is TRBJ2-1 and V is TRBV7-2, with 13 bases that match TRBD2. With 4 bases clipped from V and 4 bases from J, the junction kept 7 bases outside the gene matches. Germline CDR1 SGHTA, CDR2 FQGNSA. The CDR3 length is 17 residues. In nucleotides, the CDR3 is TGTGCCAGCAGCTCCCTCGGACTAGCGGGAGTTTACAATGAGCAGTTCTTC. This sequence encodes CASSSLGLAGVYNEQFF.

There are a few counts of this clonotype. CDR3 sequence reads: CATSRDGTEYNEQFF. The CDR3 DNA sequence: TGTGCCACCAGCAGAGATGGGACTGAGTACAATGAGCAGTTCTTC. The rearrangement joins TRBV15 to TRBJ2-1; a weak D match, TRBD2 (6 bases). Trimming took 0 bases from V and 4 from J, leaving 10 bases between them. The CDR3 contains 15 residues. Looked up from germline, CDR1 is LNHNV and CDR2 is YYDKDF (reference sequence).

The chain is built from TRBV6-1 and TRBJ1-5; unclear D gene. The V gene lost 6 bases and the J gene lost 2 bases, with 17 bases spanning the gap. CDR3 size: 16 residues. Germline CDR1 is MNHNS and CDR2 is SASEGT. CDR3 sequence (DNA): TGTGCCAGCAGCGACATGGCTCCAGCAGGCAATCAGCCCCAGCATTTT. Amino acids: CASSDMAPAGNQPQHF.

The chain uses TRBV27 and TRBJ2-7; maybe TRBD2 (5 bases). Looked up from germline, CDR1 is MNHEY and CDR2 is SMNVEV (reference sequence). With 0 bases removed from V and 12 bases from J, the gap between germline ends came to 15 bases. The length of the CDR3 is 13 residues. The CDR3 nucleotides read TGTGCCAGCAGTTTATCGGGAGCACGGCCCGCGTACTTC. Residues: CASSLSGARPAYF.

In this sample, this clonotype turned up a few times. Written as DNA, the CDR3 is TGTGCCAGCATAACTGGGGGGGAAGCTTTCTTT. The encoded protein is CASITGGEAFF. This chain links TRBV25-1 with TRBJ1-1, with D possibly TRBD1 on 5 matching bases. The ends were cut back, 7 bases at V and 8 bases at J, with 11 bases in the middle. The CDR3 consists of 11 residues. Germline V gene data show CDR1 as MGHDK and CDR2 as SYGVNS.

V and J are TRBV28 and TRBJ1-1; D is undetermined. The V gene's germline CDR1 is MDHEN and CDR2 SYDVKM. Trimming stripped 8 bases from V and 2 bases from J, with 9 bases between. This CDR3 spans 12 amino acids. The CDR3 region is CASWDTNTEAFF. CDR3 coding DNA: TGTGCCAGCTGGGATACAAACACTGAAGCTTTCTTT.

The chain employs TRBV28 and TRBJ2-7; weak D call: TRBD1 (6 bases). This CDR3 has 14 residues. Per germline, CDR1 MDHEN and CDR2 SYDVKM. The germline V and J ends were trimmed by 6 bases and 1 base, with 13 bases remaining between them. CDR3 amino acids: CASSQPDRSYEQYF. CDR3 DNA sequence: TGTGCCAGCAGCCAGCCTGACAGGTCCTACGAGCAGTACTTC.

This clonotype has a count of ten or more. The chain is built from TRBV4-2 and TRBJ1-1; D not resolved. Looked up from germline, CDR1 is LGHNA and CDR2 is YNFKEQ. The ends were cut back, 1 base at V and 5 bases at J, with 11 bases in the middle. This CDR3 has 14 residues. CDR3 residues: CASSQVPRATEAFF. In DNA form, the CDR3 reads TGTGCCAGCAGCCAAGTTCCGAGGGCTACTGAAGCTTTCTTT.

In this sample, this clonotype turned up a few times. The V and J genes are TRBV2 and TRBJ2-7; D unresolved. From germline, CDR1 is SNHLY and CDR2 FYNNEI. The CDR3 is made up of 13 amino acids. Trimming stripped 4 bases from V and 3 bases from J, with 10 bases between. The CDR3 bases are TGTGCCAGCAGTGGTTCCATATACTACGAGCAGTACTTC. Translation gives CASSGSIYYEQYF.

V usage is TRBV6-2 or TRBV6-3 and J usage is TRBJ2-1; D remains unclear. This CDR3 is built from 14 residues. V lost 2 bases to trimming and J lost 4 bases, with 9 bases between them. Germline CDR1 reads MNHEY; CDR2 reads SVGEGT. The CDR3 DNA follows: TGTGCCAGCAGTTACCTTGGGCCTTACAATGAGCAGTTCTTC. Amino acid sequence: CASSYLGPYNEQFF.

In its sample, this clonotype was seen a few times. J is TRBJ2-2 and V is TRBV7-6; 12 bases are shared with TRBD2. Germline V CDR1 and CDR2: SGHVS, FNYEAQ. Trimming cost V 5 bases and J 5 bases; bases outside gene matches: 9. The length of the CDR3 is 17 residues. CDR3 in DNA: TGTGCCAGCAGCCTCTTACTAGCGGGAGGTTATACCGGGGAGCTGTTTTTT. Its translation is CASSLLLAGGYTGELFF.

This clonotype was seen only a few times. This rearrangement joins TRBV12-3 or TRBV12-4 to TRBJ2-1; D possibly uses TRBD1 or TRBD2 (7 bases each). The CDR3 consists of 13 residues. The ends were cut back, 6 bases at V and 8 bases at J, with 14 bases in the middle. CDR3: CASRPGGDHEQFF. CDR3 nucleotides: TGTGCCAGCAGGCCAGGGGGGGATCATGAGCAGTTCTTC.

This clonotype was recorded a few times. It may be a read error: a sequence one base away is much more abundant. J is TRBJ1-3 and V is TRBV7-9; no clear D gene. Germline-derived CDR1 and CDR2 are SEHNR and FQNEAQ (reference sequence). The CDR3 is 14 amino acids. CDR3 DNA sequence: TGTACCAGCACCGACCCTAGCTCTGGAAACACCATATATTTT. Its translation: CTSTDPSSGNTIYF. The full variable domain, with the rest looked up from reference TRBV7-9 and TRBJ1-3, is DTGVSQNPRHKITKRGQNVTFRCDPISEHNRLYWYRQTLGQGPEFLTYFQNEAQLEKSRLLSDRFSAERPKGSFSTLEIQRTEQGDSAMYLCTSTDPSSGNTIYFGEGSWLTVV.

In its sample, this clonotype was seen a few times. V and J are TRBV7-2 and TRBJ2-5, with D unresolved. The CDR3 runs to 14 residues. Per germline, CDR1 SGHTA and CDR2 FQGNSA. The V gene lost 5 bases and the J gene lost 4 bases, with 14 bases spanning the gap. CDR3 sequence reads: CASSPDGPPETQYF. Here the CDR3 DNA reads TGTGCCAGCAGCCCCGACGGCCCCCCAGAGACCCAGTACTTC.

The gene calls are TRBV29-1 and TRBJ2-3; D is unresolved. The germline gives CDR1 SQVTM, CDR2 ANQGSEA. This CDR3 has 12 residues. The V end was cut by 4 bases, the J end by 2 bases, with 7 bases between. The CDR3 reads CSVVANTDTQYF. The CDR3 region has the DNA TGCAGCGTTGTGGCTAACACAGATACGCAGTATTTT.

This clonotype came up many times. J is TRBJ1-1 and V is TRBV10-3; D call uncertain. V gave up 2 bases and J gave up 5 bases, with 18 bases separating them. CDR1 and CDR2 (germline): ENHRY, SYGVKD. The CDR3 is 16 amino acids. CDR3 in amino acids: CAISETEYTVRTEAFF. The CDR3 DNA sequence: TGTGCCATCAGTGAGACAGAGTACACCGTGAGAACTGAAGCTTTCTTT.

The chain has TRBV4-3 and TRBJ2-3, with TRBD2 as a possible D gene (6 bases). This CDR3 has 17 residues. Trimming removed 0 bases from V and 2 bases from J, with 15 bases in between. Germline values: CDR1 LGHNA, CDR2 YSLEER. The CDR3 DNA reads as TGCGCCAGCAGCCAAGATAGCGGCAGGGCGGCCACAGATACGCAGTATTTT. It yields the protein CASSQDSGRAATDTQYF.

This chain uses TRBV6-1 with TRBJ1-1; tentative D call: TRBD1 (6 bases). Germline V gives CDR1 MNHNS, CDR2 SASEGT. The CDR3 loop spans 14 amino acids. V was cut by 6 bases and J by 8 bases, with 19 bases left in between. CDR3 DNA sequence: TGTGCCAGCAGCCCCTGGGACACTGAGTCCGAAGCTTTCTTT. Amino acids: CASSPWDTESEAFF.

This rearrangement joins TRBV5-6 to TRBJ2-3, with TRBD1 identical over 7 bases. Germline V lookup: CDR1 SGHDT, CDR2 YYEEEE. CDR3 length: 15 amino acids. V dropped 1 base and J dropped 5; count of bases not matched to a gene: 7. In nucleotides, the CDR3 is TGTGCCAGCAGCTTGATGCGACAGGGATTAGATACGCAGTATTTT. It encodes CASSLMRQGLDTQYF.

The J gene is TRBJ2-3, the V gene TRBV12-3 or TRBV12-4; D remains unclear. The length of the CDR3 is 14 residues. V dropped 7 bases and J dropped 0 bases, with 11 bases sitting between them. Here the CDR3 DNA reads TGTGCCAGCACCCTCCCTCTTAGCACAGATACGCAGTATTTT. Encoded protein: CASTLPLSTDTQYF.

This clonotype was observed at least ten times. DNA of the CDR3: TGTGCCAGCAGCGCCGGCAGACTAGCGGGAGGGTCGAAGACCCAGTACTTC. This gives the protein CASSAGRLAGGSKTQYF. V gene TRBV7-9 combines with J gene TRBJ2-5, with 14 nucleotides matching TRBD2. The CDR3 runs 17 residues. Germline lookup yields CDR1 SEHNR and CDR2 FQNEAQ (reference sequence). V was clipped by 5 bases and J by 6 bases; unmatched bases: 11.

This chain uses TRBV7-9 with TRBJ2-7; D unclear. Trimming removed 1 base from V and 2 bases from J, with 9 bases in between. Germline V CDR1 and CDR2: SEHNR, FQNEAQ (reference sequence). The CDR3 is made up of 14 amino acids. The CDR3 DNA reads TGTGCCAGCAGCTTAGGCCAGCGTCCCTACGAGCAGTACTTC. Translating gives CASSLGQRPYEQYF.